These 32 T cell receptor beta chains share one sample of origin, sequenced in a study of T cells in Graves' hyperthyroidism and ophthalmopathy. The CDR3 regions of TCR beta were amplified from RNA transcripts. First-round RT-PCR targeting the TCR CDR3 was performed with the HTBI primer set. TCRdb passed the multiplex PCR reads through MiXCR, listing each CDR3 protein once. The sample gives a few hundred thousand distinct CDR3 sequences, 12% to 15% of which show up once; approximately 14% is in the top ten. Sequenced: blood. These receptors were taken from a middle-aged woman with Graves' hyperthyroidism.

This clonotype was recorded at least ten times. The chain is built from TRBV10-3 and TRBJ2-7; 9 nucleotides align to TRBD2. Germline V gene lookup returns CDR1 ENHRY and CDR2 SYGVKD. J lost 0 bases, V lost 4 bases, and 4 bases had no gene match. This CDR3 region has 15 residues. The CDR3 loop is CAISGVTSGSYEQYF. CDR3 nucleotides: TGTGCCATCAGTGGGGTGACTAGCGGCTCCTACGAGCAGTACTTC.

This clonotype came up many times. The chain joins TRBV20-1 to TRBJ2-5; D is ambiguous. There are 11 residues in the CDR3. Trimming removed 4 bases at V and 1 base at J, with 4 bases between. Germline assignment: CDR1 DFQATT and CDR2 SNEGSKA (reference sequence). CDR3 residues: CSATSQETQYF. DNA of the CDR3: TGCAGTGCTACCAGCCAAGAGACCCAGTACTTC.

With respect to this clonotype: Possible read error: a much larger clone is one base away. The V and J genes are TRBV6-2 or TRBV6-3 and TRBJ2-1; TRBD1 matches at 9 bases. The CDR3 covers 16 residues. J lost 9 bases, V lost 0 bases, and 9 bases had no gene match. The germline V gene encodes CDR1 MNHEY and CDR2 SVGEGT. The CDR3 region has the DNA TGTGCCAGCAGTTACTCACGAGACAGGGGGAGCAGTGAGCAGTTCTTC. It encodes CASSYSRDRGSSEQFF.

This clonotype was counted once. The chain has TRBV24-1 and TRBJ1-5; 9 bases are shared with TRBD1. Germline values: CDR1 KGHDR, CDR2 SFDVKD. CDR3 size: 15 residues. Trimming took 4 bases from V and 3 from J; bases not matched to a gene: 3. The CDR3 bases are TGTGCCACCAGTGAGGGGACAGGGCCCAATCAGCCCCAGCATTTT. It yields the protein CATSEGTGPNQPQHF.

This clonotype was recorded many times. The V call is TRBV6-1, the J call TRBJ2-4; 7 bases fit TRBD2. CDR3 length: 14 amino acids. J was trimmed by 4 bases and V by 6 bases; bases with no gene match: 6. The germline V gene has CDR1 MNHNS and CDR2 SASEGT. The CDR3 sequence: CASSERDGKNIQYF. The CDR3 bases are TGTGCCAGCAGCGAGCGGGACGGGAAAAACATTCAGTACTTC.

This clonotype showed up just a few times. The chain links TRBV5-1 to TRBJ2-7, with D unclear. This CDR3 has 13 residues. Germline CDR1 SGHRS, CDR2 YFSETQ. V was shortened by 4 bases and J by 3 bases, with 11 bases between the two germline ends. The DNA of the CDR3 is TGCGCCAGCAGCAATGACGGATACTACGAGCAGTACTTC. Translation: CASSNDGYYEQYF.

With respect to this clonotype: Being one base from a much bigger clone, this may be a read error. The chain uses TRBV20-1 and TRBJ1-4; D is undetermined. Germline CDR1 is DFQATT and CDR2 is SNEGSKA (reference sequence). This CDR3 comprises 15 residues. Deletions cut 0 bases from V and 3 bases from J, with 11 bases between. CDR3: CSARDEEAANEKLFF. CDR3 DNA sequence: TGCAGTGCTAGAGATGAGGAGGCGGCTAATGAAAAACTGTTTTTT.

In this sample, this clonotype turned up many times. This may be a read error: a much more frequent sequence differs by one nucleotide. This chain joins TRBV3-1 and TRBJ2-7; D not certain. The CDR3 length is 15 residues. The V gene's germline CDR1 is LGHDT and CDR2 YNNKEL (reference sequence). The chain's CDR3 is CASSQPVHGLYGQYF. The CDR3 coding sequence is TGTGCCAGCAGCCAACCGGTCCACGGTCTCTACGGGCAGTACTTC.

The chain uses TRBV20-1 and TRBJ2-5, with 15 positions matching TRBD2. CDR1 is DFQATT and CDR2 is SNEGSKA in the germline V gene (reference sequence). The CDR3 runs to 16 residues. V shed 1 base and J 5 bases; nucleotides not matched to a gene: 5. CDR3 nucleotide sequence: TGCAGTGCTAGAGGGACTAGCGGGAGGGCGGGGGAGACCCAGTACTTC. It translates to CSARGTSGRAGETQYF.

This clonotype was found a few times. The chain carries TRBV20-1 and TRBJ2-2; 9 bases fit TRBD1. CDR1 is DFQATT and CDR2 is SNEGSKA in the germline V gene (reference sequence). The CDR3 totals 16 residues. With V trimmed by 6 bases and J by 1 base, 9 bases remained unmatched. CDR3 sequence: CSAIHSGQGNTGELFF. As DNA, the CDR3 is TGCAGTGCCATCCATTCGGGACAGGGGAACACCGGGGAGCTGTTTTTT.

This clonotype was seen repeatedly, ten times or more. The chain recombines TRBV5-1 with TRBJ2-5, with TRBD1 matching 10 bases. Germline CDR1 is SGHRS and CDR2 is YFSETQ. The junction had 2 bases not matched to a gene; V was cut back by 0 bases and J by 3 bases. This CDR3 contains 15 residues. The CDR3 sequence: CASSLAGTGEETQYF. CDR3 coding DNA: TGCGCCAGCAGCTTGGCCGGGACAGGGGAAGAGACCCAGTACTTC.

In this sample, this clonotype turned up a few times. V usage is TRBV4-1 and J usage is TRBJ2-7; the D gene is possibly TRBD2 (5 bases). V lost 1 base and J lost 0, with 10 bases in between. The CDR3 is 15 residues long. The germline V gene has CDR1 MGHRA and CDR2 YSYEKL. In nucleotides, the CDR3 is TGCGCCAGCAGCCAAGCACAGCGGAGCTCCTACGAGCAGTACTTC. Translating it yields CASSQAQRSSYEQYF.

This clonotype was seen a handful of times. A much larger clone lies a single base off, so this may be a read error. The chain uses TRBV28 and TRBJ1-5; 9 bases match TRBD1. The CDR3 has 18 residues. CDR1 is MDHEN, CDR2 SYDVKM, per germline. CDR3 sequence reads: CASSPVQLQGASNQSQHF. CDR3 sequence (DNA): TGTGCCAGCAGTCCCGTACAACTACAGGGGGCAAGCAATCAGTCCCAGCATTTT. Together with reference TRBV28 and TRBJ1-5, the CDR3 gives the full variable domain: DVKVTQSSRYLVKRTGEKVFLECVQDMDHENMFWYRQDPGLGLRLIYFSYDVKMKEKGDIPEGYSVSREKKERFSLILESASTNQTSMYLCASSPVQLQGASNQSQHFGDGTRLSIL.

This clonotype was recorded a few times. The genes are TRBV6-1 and TRBJ2-7; 7 bases agree with TRBD2. CDR1 is MNHNS, CDR2 SASEGT, per germline. V gave up 5 bases and J gave up 0 bases; unmatched junction bases: 7. This CDR3 spans 15 amino acids. CDR3 amino acids: CASSISRDYSYEQYF. The CDR3 nucleotides are TGTGCCAGCAGTATTTCACGGGACTACTCCTACGAGCAGTACTTC.

This clonotype has at least ten counts. The chain is built from TRBV20-1 and TRBJ2-1, with TRBD2 matching over 9 bases. The CDR3 totals 12 residues. The V segment lost 6 bases and the J segment 8 bases; nucleotides outside the gene matches: 5. Germline V lookup: CDR1 DFQATT, CDR2 SNEGSKA (reference sequence). This chain's CDR3 is CSATSGLDEQFF. Here the CDR3 DNA reads TGCAGTGCCACTAGCGGGTTGGATGAGCAGTTCTTC.

Concerning this clonotype itself: This may arise from a read error, as a much more abundant clone is one base away. The chain has TRBV5-1 and TRBJ1-5; D might be TRBD1 (5 bases). The CDR3 contains 13 residues. V was clipped by 5 bases and J by 7 bases, with 13 bases between them. The germline gives CDR1 SGHRS, CDR2 YFSETQ. CDR3 loop: CASSRGAGQPQHF. As DNA, the CDR3 is TGCGCCAGCAGTAGGGGCGCCGGGCAGCCCCAGCATTTT.

This clonotype was observed many times. This chain connects TRBV10-3 to TRBJ2-7; D possibly corresponds to TRBD1 (5 bases). The V end lost 0 bases, the J end lost 3 bases, and 12 bases lay between the germline ends. Germline CDR1 is ENHRY and CDR2 is SYGVKD. This CDR3 comprises 15 residues. CDR3: CAISESDIPLYEQYF. The CDR3 DNA sequence: TGTGCCATCAGTGAGTCGGACATCCCCCTCTACGAGCAGTACTTC.

The chain links TRBV20-1 to TRBJ2-5; D not certain. CDR1 and CDR2 from the germline V gene are DFQATT and SNEGSKA (reference sequence). This CDR3 contains 11 residues. V was pared by 3 bases and J by 1 base, with 3 bases between. The CDR3, as DNA: TGCAGTGCTAGGTCCCAAGAGACCCAGTACTTC. Amino acid sequence: CSARSQETQYF.

Many counts were recorded for this clonotype. V is TRBV30 and J is TRBJ1-5; 7 bases map to TRBD1. The CDR3 is made up of 15 amino acids. Germline trimming cut 2 bases from V and 1 base from J; bases unmatched to any gene: 5. Germline CDR1 reads GTSNPN; CDR2 reads SVGIG (reference sequence). CDR3 protein: CAWSPTGTSNQPQHF. CDR3 DNA: TGTGCCTGGAGTCCGACAGGGACGAGCAATCAGCCCCAGCATTTT.

The rearrangement uses TRBV12-5 and TRBJ1-4, with TRBD1 matching over 7 bases. The CDR3 totals 14 residues. With V trimmed by 9 bases and J by 11 bases, 15 bases remained unmatched. From germline, CDR1 is LGHNT and CDR2 FRNRAP. This CDR3 reads CARVRDRVLRKLFF. Written as DNA, the CDR3 is TGTGCTAGGGTACGCGACAGGGTCCTTAGGAAACTGTTTTTT.

This clonotype appeared many times. The chain carries TRBV30 and TRBJ1-1, with 9 bases aligning to TRBD1. Trimming cost V 3 bases and J 2 bases; bases outside gene matches: 4. Germline V lookup: CDR1 GTSNPN, CDR2 SVGIG (reference sequence). This CDR3 has 14 residues. The CDR3 sequence: CAWRGTGINTEAFF. The DNA of the CDR3 is TGTGCCTGGAGGGGGACAGGGATAAACACTGAAGCTTTCTTT.

This clonotype appeared a few times. The chain employs TRBV28 and TRBJ2-1; no clear D gene. The V gene lost 1 base and the J gene lost 10 bases, with 5 bases spanning the gap. This CDR3 is 11 amino acids long. Looked up from germline, CDR1 is MDHEN and CDR2 is SYDVKM. The CDR3 DNA reads TGTGCCAGCAGTTTATCGGTCGAGCAGTTCTTC. It yields the protein CASSLSVEQFF.

The rearrangement joins TRBV15 to TRBJ2-3; 9 positions agree with TRBD2. Germline CDR1 and CDR2: LNHNV and YYDKDF (reference sequence). The CDR3 sequence is 17 residues long. The J segment lost 4 bases and the V segment lost 0 bases, leaving 8 bases of the junction unmatched. CDR3 DNA: TGTGCCACCAGCAGAGAGGTAGCGGGAGTCCCCCCAGATACGCAGTATTTT. Its translation: CATSREVAGVPPDTQYF.

Notes on this clonotype: One base away lies a much larger clone, so this may be a sequencing read error. This rearrangement joins TRBV12-3 or TRBV12-4 to TRBJ1-6; D gene unclear. This CDR3 comprises 15 residues. CDR3 DNA: TGTGCCAGCAGTTTAAACGGGAGTCCTTATTCACCCCCCCACTTT. Amino acids: CASSLNGSPYSPPHF.

This clonotype was observed a handful of times. The J gene is TRBJ1-5, the V gene TRBV6-1, with 9 positions matching TRBD1. The germline V gene encodes CDR1 MNHNS and CDR2 SASEGT. The length of the CDR3 is 16 residues. The V segment lost 4 bases and the J segment 6 bases; nucleotides outside the gene matches: 10. The CDR3 DNA reads as TGTGCCAGCAGTGGGTCCGGGACAGGGAAAGGTCAGCCCCAGCATTTT. It yields the protein CASSGSGTGKGQPQHF.

This clonotype was observed a few times. CDR3: CASSLGHGNQPQHF. DNA for the CDR3: TGTGCCAGCAGCTTAGGCCACGGCAATCAGCCCCAGCATTTT. The genes are TRBV13 and TRBJ1-5; no definite D call. The CDR3 covers 14 residues. Per the germline V gene, CDR1 is PRHDT and CDR2 is FYEKMQ (reference sequence). V lost 0 bases and J 2 bases, leaving 5 bases between the germline ends.

This clonotype was counted between two and nine times. The V gene is TRBV7-2, the J gene TRBJ2-3; D possibly corresponds to TRBD1 (7 bases). The length of the CDR3 is 15 residues. The germline CDR1 and CDR2 sequences are SGHTA and FQGNSA. The V end was cut by 1 base, the J end by 4 bases, with 12 bases between. The CDR3 DNA reads as TGTGCCAGCAGCTTAGAGGGCAGGGGGGCAGATACGCAGTATTTT. Translation gives CASSLEGRGADTQYF. The whole variable domain, filled in from reference TRBV7-2 and TRBJ2-3, reads GAGVSQSPSNKVTEKGKDVELRCDPISGHTALYWYRQSLGQGLEFLIYFQGNSAPDKSGLPSDRFSAERTGGSVSTLTIQRTQQEDSAVYLCASSLEGRGADTQYFGPGTRLTVL.

The V call is TRBV20-1, the J call TRBJ2-5, with unresolved D. Trimming took off 1 base at V and 8 bases at J, with 14 bases between the two ends. Germline CDR1 is DFQATT and CDR2 is SNEGSKA (reference sequence). The CDR3 spans 13 residues. CDR3 sequence: CSARGTGGSTQYF. The CDR3 region has the DNA TGCAGTGCTAGAGGGACCGGCGGTTCAACCCAGTACTTC.

The chain is built from TRBV4-1 and TRBJ1-3; the D is unclear. The CDR3 covers 15 residues. V was pared by 0 bases and J by 2 bases, with 8 bases between. Germline V gene data show CDR1 as MGHRA and CDR2 as YSYEKL. CDR3 sequence reads: CASSQDPGTGNTIYF. CDR3 bases: TGCGCCAGCAGCCAAGATCCGGGTACTGGAAACACCATATATTTT.

This clonotype was picked up many times. The V call is TRBV28, the J call TRBJ1-1; D remains unclear. The V gene's germline CDR1 is MDHEN and CDR2 SYDVKM. CDR3 length: 13 amino acids. Trimming took 8 bases from V and 8 from J, leaving 18 bases between them. The CDR3 sequence is CASRPQTPGEAFF. In DNA, the CDR3 is TGTGCCAGCCGACCCCAGACACCTGGGGAAGCTTTCTTT.

This clonotype was counted at least ten times. The rearrangement joins TRBV20-1 to TRBJ2-5; 7 bases map to TRBD2. V lost 6 bases to trimming and J lost 3 bases; unmatched junction nucleotides: 4. CDR3 size: 12 residues. CDR1 and CDR2 from the germline V gene are DFQATT and SNEGSKA (reference sequence). CDR3 sequence: CSAAGEKETQYF. CDR3 in DNA: TGCAGTGCCGCGGGGGAAAAAGAGACCCAGTACTTC.

J is TRBJ2-1 and V is TRBV6-1, with 7 bases lining up with TRBD2. The germline gives CDR1 MNHNS, CDR2 SASEGT. J gave up 7 bases and V 7 bases, and 13 bases lay outside the gene matches. The CDR3 contains 15 residues. CDR3 nucleotides: TGTGCCAGCACATCTAGCGGAACGGAGGGGAATGAGCAGTTCTTC. It specifies CASTSSGTEGNEQFF.